The T cell receptor (beta chain) described here comes from a study of blood T cell repertoires in COVID-19. In the study overall: PBMCs, B-cell-depleted T cells, or T cells were the source of the cDNA or gDNA that made up the material.

This CDR3 region has 13 residues. V shed 4 bases and J shed 5 bases, with 11 bases lying between them. The germline CDR1 and CDR2 sequences are KGHSH and LQKENI. TCRdb's table, derived via immunoSEQ multiplex PCR, lists solely in-frame clones and lacks some. This sample has fewer than 40,000 clones, with 80% to 90% found just once. The chain joins TRBV18 to TRBJ1-1; the D is unclear. The sequence came from a woman of 80 years or more with active or convalescent COVID-19. Specimen: peripheral blood. The CDR3 region has the DNA TGTGCCAGCTCACGAGCGCCGGGGACTGAAGCTTTCTTT. It yields the protein CASSRAPGTEAFF. The full variable domain, with the rest looked up from reference TRBV18 and TRBJ1-1, is NAGVMQNPRHLVRRRGQEARLRCSPMKGHSHVYWYRQLPEEGLKFMVYLQKENIIDESGMPKERFSAEFPKEGPSILRIQQVVRGDSAAYFCASSRAPGTEAFFGQGTRLTVV.